This T cell receptor (beta chain) derives from a study of identical twins. Study results and limitations: Analyses of zero insertions could be partly confounded by invariant MAIT and iNKT cells.

About this clonotype itself: Its matching antigen is unknown.

This CDR3 spans 16 amino acids. Germline CDR1 is SGHVT and CDR2 is SQSDAQ. The V end was cut by 0 bases, the J end by 6 bases, with 18 bases between. Unique molecular identifiers were present on the cDNA, and a universal primer site came from template switching. Each CDR3 protein gets one entry after TCRdb re-called the 5' RACE reads with MiXCR. The sample holds about 1.7 million distinct CDR3 sequences, about 32% seen once. The chain uses TRBV7-4 and TRBJ2-7; D remains ambiguous. This clonotype originated in a newborn girl in good health. The source material was cord blood. This CDR3 reads CASSLAQSPGACEQYF. CDR3 coding DNA: TGTGCCAGCAGCTTAGCGCAAAGTCCAGGTGCCTGCGAGCAGTACTTC. The full variable domain, rest sourced from reference TRBV7-4 and TRBJ2-7, is GAGVSQSPRYKVAKRGRDVALRCDSISGHVTLYWYRQTLGQGSEVLTYSQSDAQRDKSGRPSGRFSAERPERSVSTLKIQRTEQGDSAVYLCASSLAQSPGACEQYFGPGTRLTVT.